These 16 T cell receptor beta chains were sequenced from one sample in a study of CD8 T cells in Susac syndrome. RNA in amounts of about 0.5 to 1 ug was reverse transcribed with random hexamers. TCRdb passed the immunoSEQ multiplex PCR reads through MiXCR, listing each CDR3 protein once. The sample contains 150,000 to 200,000 distinct CDR3 sequences, roughly 94% of which appear only once. Sequenced sample: CD4+ T cells from PBMCs. These TCRs come from a human donor with Susac syndrome.

This clonotype was seen a single time. The rearrangement joins TRBV5-1 to TRBJ1-1, with D unclear. CDR3 length equals 16 residues. V lost 0 bases to trimming and J lost 0 bases, with 12 bases between them. CDR1 and CDR2 from the germline V gene are SGHRS and YFSETQ. CDR3 region: CASSLDSYPMNTEAFF. The DNA of the CDR3 is TGCGCCAGCAGCTTGGACAGCTACCCAATGAACACTGAAGCTTTCTTT.

This clonotype was found once. The rearrangement links TRBV12-3 or TRBV12-4 to TRBJ1-5, with TRBD1 identical over 9 bases. The CDR3 length is 16 residues. V lost 8 bases and J lost 2; bases outside the gene matches: 10. CDR3 residues: CASRKGTGSGNQPQHF. The DNA of the CDR3 is TGTGCCAGCCGCAAAGGGACAGGGTCGGGCAATCAGCCCCAGCATTTT.

This chain links TRBV30 with TRBJ1-6; 7 nucleotides line up with TRBD1. CDR3 length: 13 residues. Germline V gives CDR1 GTSNPN, CDR2 SVGIG (reference sequence). V was pared by 4 bases and J by 7 bases, with 4 bases of the junction left unmatched. The CDR3 DNA follows: TGTGCCTGGAAGACAGGGAACAATTCACCCCTCCACTTT. Amino acid sequence: CAWKTGNNSPLHF.

This chain links TRBV29-1 with TRBJ2-7; D is perhaps TRBD1 (6 bases). This CDR3 region has 12 residues. Trimming cost V 4 bases and J 7 bases, with 14 bases left between them. Germline V lookup: CDR1 SQVTM, CDR2 ANQGSEA. Here the CDR3 reads CSVGRDIGEQYF. The CDR3 region has the DNA TGCAGCGTTGGCCGGGACATCGGGGAGCAGTACTTC.

The chain is built from TRBV29-1 and TRBJ1-1; D might be TRBD1 (5 bases). The V end was cut by 7 bases, the J end by 10 bases, with 19 bases between. Germline lookup yields CDR1 SQVTM and CDR2 ANQGSEA. The CDR3 length is 12 residues. The CDR3 nucleotides are TGCAGCGCCTTAAGCGGGGGGGAGAGAGCTTTCTTT. Translation gives CSALSGGERAFF.

The J gene is TRBJ2-1, the V gene TRBV6-4, with 13 bases that match TRBD2. The CDR3 covers 15 residues. Trimming cost V 6 bases and J 10 bases; bases outside gene matches: 9. Germline CDR1 is MRHNA and CDR2 is SNTAGT. As DNA, the CDR3 is TGTGCCAGCAGCCCGACTAGCGGGGGGAAACAAGAGCAGTTCTTC. Translating gives CASSPTSGGKQEQFF.

The genes are TRBV2 and TRBJ1-5; D call uncertain. CDR3 length equals 13 residues. From germline, CDR1 is SNHLY and CDR2 FYNNEI. V lost 4 bases to trimming and J lost 4 bases, with 8 bases between them. The CDR3 region has the DNA TGTGCCAGCAGTGTGGGAGTTAATCAGCCCCAGCATTTT. Amino acids: CASSVGVNQPQHF.

V gene TRBV9 combines with J gene TRBJ2-1, with D possibly TRBD1 on 5 matching bases. The CDR3 loop spans 15 amino acids. Trimming left V 3 bases short and J 0 bases short, with 10 bases between. The germline gives CDR1 SGDLS, CDR2 YYNGEE. The DNA for the CDR3 is TGTGCCAGCAGCGGAGGACACAACTCCTACAATGAGCAGTTCTTC. Protein: CASSGGHNSYNEQFF.

The chain joins TRBV6-4 to TRBJ2-1; D might be TRBD2 (7 bases). The germline gives CDR1 MRHNA, CDR2 SNTAGT. Trimming left V 10 bases short and J 2 bases short, with 15 bases between. The CDR3 sequence is 14 residues long. The CDR3 DNA reads as TGTGCCAATCCTAGGGGGGGGCCCTACAATGAGCAGTTCTTC. The encoded protein is CANPRGGPYNEQFF.

This chain links TRBV10-3 with TRBJ2-5, with 10 bases identical to TRBD1. The germline CDR1 and CDR2 sequences are ENHRY and SYGVKD. The V gene end was trimmed by 6 bases and the J gene end by 5 bases; junction bases not matched to a gene: 6. This CDR3 has 14 amino acids. CDR3 DNA sequence: TGTGCCATCAGGGTTGGACAGGGGGATGAGACCCAGTACTTC. This encodes CAIRVGQGDETQYF.

The CDR3 loop is CASRRDRDNYGYTF. The CDR3 coding sequence is TGTGCCAGCCGGAGGGACAGGGATAACTATGGCTACACCTTC. This chain connects TRBV19 to TRBJ1-2; the match to TRBD1 covers 9 bases. This CDR3 is built from 14 residues. Germline CDR1 LNHDA, CDR2 SQIVND (reference sequence). V lost 9 bases, J lost 1 base, and 6 bases stayed unmatched.

This chain joins TRBV9 and TRBJ2-2; D perhaps matches TRBD1 (5 bases). V was trimmed by 1 base and J by 0 bases, leaving 10 bases between them. The CDR3 has 16 residues. From germline, CDR1 is SGDLS and CDR2 YYNGEE. The CDR3 nucleotides read TGTGCCAGCAGCGTAAATGACAGACCGAACACCGGGGAGCTGTTTTTT. This gives the protein CASSVNDRPNTGELFF.

The genes are TRBV2 and TRBJ2-3; D call uncertain. In germline, CDR1 is SNHLY, CDR2 FYNNEI. This CDR3 is built from 12 residues. V lost 2 bases to trimming and J lost 5 bases, with 5 bases between them. The CDR3, as DNA: TGTGCCAGCAGTGAATGGGGAGATACGCAGTATTTT. Translating gives CASSEWGDTQYF.

The chain has TRBV19 and TRBJ2-4; unclear D gene. Germline CDR1 LNHDA, CDR2 SQIVND (reference sequence). V was pared by 3 bases and J by 6 bases, with 12 bases between. The CDR3 contains 14 residues. CDR3 DNA sequence: TGTGCCAGTAGTATCTGGGGTATCCTAAACATTCAGTACTTC. Translation gives CASSIWGILNIQYF.

The chain joins TRBV20-1 to TRBJ2-4; 7 bases fit TRBD1. The CDR3 runs to 13 residues. V lost 3 bases and J lost 3; bases outside the gene matches: 2. CDR1 and CDR2 (germline): DFQATT, SNEGSKA (reference sequence). Here the CDR3 DNA reads TGCAGTGCTAGGGGGGACAGCAAAAACATTCAGTACTTC. Encoded protein: CSARGDSKNIQYF.

The chain joins TRBV7-3 to TRBJ2-5; D may correspond to TRBD1 or TRBD2 (6 bases each). V was cut by 5 bases and J by 7 bases, with 14 bases left in between. Germline V gene data show CDR1 as SGHTA and CDR2 as FQGTGA. This CDR3 comprises 13 residues. As DNA, the CDR3 is TGTGCCAGCAGCCCCGCGGAGGGGGGGACCCAGTACTTC. Protein sequence: CASSPAEGGTQYF.